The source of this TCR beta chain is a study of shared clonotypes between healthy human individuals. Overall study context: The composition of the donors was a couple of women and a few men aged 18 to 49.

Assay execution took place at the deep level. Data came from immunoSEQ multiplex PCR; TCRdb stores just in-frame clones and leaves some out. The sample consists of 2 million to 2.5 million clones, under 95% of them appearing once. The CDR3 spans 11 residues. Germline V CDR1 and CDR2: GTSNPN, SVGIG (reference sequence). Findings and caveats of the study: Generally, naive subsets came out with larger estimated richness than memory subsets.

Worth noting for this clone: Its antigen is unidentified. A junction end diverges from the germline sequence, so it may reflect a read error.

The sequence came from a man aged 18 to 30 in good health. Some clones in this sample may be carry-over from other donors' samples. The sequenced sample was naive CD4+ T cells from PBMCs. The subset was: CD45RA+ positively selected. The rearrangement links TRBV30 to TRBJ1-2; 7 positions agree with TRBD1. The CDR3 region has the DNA TGTGCCTGGGGGACGGGACAGCCCAGAGCCTTC. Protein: CAWGTGQPRAF.